A selection of T cell receptor beta chains follows, all from one sample in a study of graft-versus-host responses after intestinal transplantation. Their target antigens are unknown. Assay used: immunoSEQ multiplex PCR; TCRdb lists only in-frame clones, some missing. This sample carries about 110,000 clones, roughly nine tenths of them seen once, and the ten largest clones take 0.2% to 0.25%. The sequenced sample was unstimulated CD4+ T cells sorted from spleen or lymph node cells, obtained before transplant. The source is a human donor who was the organ donor for an intestinal transplant. The CDR3 runs from the conserved cysteine through the conserved F or W. Each record gives: V gene, D gene, J gene, CDR3 length, CDR3 DNA, CDR3 protein. The D gene is left open where the match is weak.

TRBV4-3	-	TRBJ1-2	14	TGCGCCAGCAGCCAACCTACTCAGGGTTATGGCTACACCTTC	CASSQPTQGYGYTF
TRBV6-1	TRBD2	TRBJ2-3	17	TGTGCCAGCAGTGCCCCTATAGCGCTAGCGGTGGGGGGTCGGCAGTATTTT	CASSAPIALAVGGRQYF
TRBV20-1	TRBD2	TRBJ2-5	11	TGCAGTGCTAGCGGGAGGGAGACCCAGTACTTC	CSASGRETQYF
TRBV7-9	-	TRBJ2-7	12	TGTGCCAGCAGCTTAGAAGGGGGCGAGCAGTACTTC	CASSLEGGEQYF
TRBV19	TRBD1	TRBJ1-5	18	TGTGCCAGTAGTGCCCTGAGGGGACAGGGATATAGCAATCAGCCCCAGCATTTT	CASSALRGQGYSNQPQHF
TRBV6-1	-	TRBJ1-1	15	TGTGCCAGCAGTGCCCAATGGGGGGTGCGTACTGAAGCTTTCTTT	CASSAQWGVRTEAFF
TRBV10-3	TRBD2	TRBJ2-3	16	TGTGCCATCAGTGAAATTGGGCGGGGGTTCACAGATACGCAGTATTTT	CAISEIGRGFTDTQYF
TRBV5-1	-	TRBJ1-4	15	TGCGCCAGCAGCTTGGTGGGGGCAACTAATGAAAAACTGTTTTTT	CASSLVGATNEKLFF
TRBV28	-	TRBJ2-5	15	TGTGCCAGCAGTGACGGGGGCGCGGGGACAAAGACCCAGTACTTC	CASSDGGAGTKTQYF
TRBV6-6	TRBD1	TRBJ2-7	16	TGTGCCAGCAGTTACCCCTCCGGGACAGGGTACTACGAGCAGTACTTC	CASSYPSGTGYYEQYF
TRBV30	-	TRBJ2-3	14	TGTGCCTGGAGTGTTCGGCGTGTCACAGATACGCAGTATTTT	CAWSVRRVTDTQYF
TRBV14	-	TRBJ2-3	15	TGTGCCAGCAGCCTCGGGTTCGCGAGCACAGATACGCAGTATTTT	CASSLGFASTDTQYF
TRBV25-1	-	TRBJ1-1	15	TGTGCCAGCAGTGACCGACAGGCTCCAAGGACTGAAGCTTTCTTT	CASSDRQAPRTEAFF
TRBV11-2	-	TRBJ2-7	14	TGTGCCAGCAGCTTATTGAGCGGGTCATCTAGGATGTACTTC	CASSLLSGSSRMYF
TRBV28	TRBD1	TRBJ1-4	14	TGTGCCAGCAGTTTACCGGACAGGGGCGAAAAACTGTTTTTT	CASSLPDRGEKLFF
TRBV6-1	TRBD1	TRBJ2-7	14	TGTGCCAGCAGCCGGGACAGGGTGACCTACGAGCAGTACTTC	CASSRDRVTYEQYF
TRBV30	TRBD1	TRBJ1-1	15	TGTGCCTGGAGTGCGCAGAGGACAGGGGAGGGTGAGGCTTTCTTT	CAWSAQRTGEGEAFF
TRBV11-3	-	TRBJ2-7	13	TGTGCCAGCAACGGGAGAGGGACCTACGAGCAGTACTTC	CASNGRGTYEQYF
TRBV10-3	-	TRBJ2-3	15	TGTGCCATCAGTGAGTCGAGGCTTGAGGGGGATACGCAGTATTTT	CAISESRLEGDTQYF